This T cell receptor (beta chain) comes out of a study of technical replicates of blood from a few donors (dated by TCRdb to 2015 to 2018). Receptor amplification or capture employed the immunoSEQ multiplex PCR assay. TCRdb provides this immuneACCESS table in a form limited to in-frame rearrangements. Some clones are lacking; in checked studies, under half of them reflect an unresolved V gene, and why the rest are absent is not known. The sample contains 80,000 or so clones, 96% of them found a single time. Clones ranked in the top ten supply 0.2% of the sample. About this clone: Its specific antigen is unknown. Base qualities are missing; no much larger clone stands one base away.

The sample taken for sequencing was T cells isolated from PBMCs. The receptor comes from a human donor in good health.

The DNA is as follows: TGTGCCAGCAGTGAATACCGCGCAGGCTACACCTTC. Translated, it reads CASSEYRAGYTF. The V and J genes are TRBV6-1 and TRBJ1-2; the D gene cannot be resolved reliably. The CDR1 and CDR2 encoded by the germline V gene are MNHNS and SASEGT. Spanning cysteine to phenylalanine, the CDR3 consists of 12 amino acids. Only the CDR3 part of the read is kept: 36 bases, read in frame from the first base. V is clipped by 2 bases and J by 8 bases, and the sequence between their germline boundaries is 9 bases long.